In this sample, the clone carrying this TCR beta chain turned up a few times. These data come from a study of human T cells and chemical hapten exposure. About the research overall: Small volume differences among pooled libraries mainly caused per-sample TCR yield variation.

CDR3 size: 17 residues. Germline V gene data show CDR1 as KGHSH and CDR2 as LQKENI. V dropped 1 base and J dropped 5; count of bases not matched to a gene: 13. This sample's time point: pre-sensitization, week 0. As for treatment: therapeutic diphenylcyclopropenone sensitization with weekly scalp DPC. Each CDR3 protein is one row after TCRdb ran MiXCR on the RACE reads. This table has 270,000 or so distinct CDR3 sequences, just under 8% appearing once. The receptor was derived from a man aged 18 to 30 with alopecia areata. Some clones in this sample may be carry-over from other donors' samples. This chain joins TRBV18 and TRBJ1-1; TRBD1 matches at 7 bases. The sample here was whole blood, taken in connection with sensitization to the hapten diphenylcyclopropenone (DPC). The CDR3 DNA reads TGTGCCAGCTCACCACGGGGATACAGGGGTGTGGAGACTGAAGCTTTCTTT. Encoded protein: CASSPRGYRGVETEAFF.